This T cell receptor beta chain was sequenced in a study of molecular identifiers for immune sequencing clone quantification. General study findings and limits: Whereas naive cells kept under 1% of molecules in clones above 20 RNA copies, such clones held over 99% in effectors. Among 850,000 to 1,000,000 naive cells, spiked Jurkat TCR RNA from a single cell was reportedly detectable.

Each CDR3 protein is one row after TCRdb ran MiXCR on the PCR reads. This table has 250,000 to 400,000 distinct CDR3 sequences, over 20% appearing once. This clonotype was counted ten times or more. Its antigen remains unidentified. The CDR3 length is 14 residues. V was shortened by 2 bases and J by 1 base, with 11 bases between the two germline ends. Per the germline V gene, CDR1 is GTSNPN and CDR2 is SVGIG (reference sequence). Libraries from naive CD8 cells were generated from around 18,000 to 910,000 sorted cells (with 10%, 30% or 50% RNA). A CD8+CD4-CCR7+CD45RA+ phenotype served as the sorting definition for naive CD8 T cells.

This rearrangement joins TRBV30 to TRBJ1-1, with D hard to call. The receptor was derived from a human donor in good health. Some libraries in this study had Jurkat cell RNA spiked in. Input material: naive CD8+ T cells from blood, with Jurkat cell RNA spiked in. Documented subset: FACS-sorted CD8+CD4-CCR7+CD45RA+ naive T cells. The CDR3 reads CAWSSRDWNTEAFF. CDR3 bases: TGTGCCTGGAGTTCTAGAGATTGGAACACTGAAGCTTTCTTT.